The rows below give T cell receptor beta chains drawn from one sample of a study of tumor-infiltrating lymphocytes in primary liver carcinoma. TCRdb processed the multiplex PCR reads anew with MiXCR; each CDR3 protein has one entry. The table has around 40,000 distinct CDR3 sequences, around 70% seen once. Sequenced input: liver tumor tissue from sampling region 2. These receptors all come from a middle-aged man with primary liver carcinoma and hepatitis B virus infection. Both conserved end residues are trimmed from each CDR3.

cdr3_aa j_call v_call
DSSPPGTNYGNT TRBJ1-2 TRBV11-1
ASRGLGQPYNEQS TRBJ2-1 TRBV12-3/TRBV12-4
ASSPGGGPRDTLH TRBJ2-3 TRBV11-3
ASSSLLAGVIYEQY TRBJ2-7 TRBV11-2
SVDGGPREAS TRBJ1-1 TRBV29-1
VSSSLQAGGTGELF TRBJ2-2 TRBV5-4
ATSGVGAENNKAF TRBJ1-1 TRBV24-1
ASTKAEDEQF TRBJ2-1 TRBV6-1
ASSLLAGNTGKPF TRBJ2-2 TRBV11-2
ASSLNSGSDTQY TRBJ2-3 TRBV7-6
ASSEWWWLVRELF TRBJ2-2 TRBV6-1
ASSLSGQPQH TRBJ1-5 TRBV28
ASIMGQGKLF TRBJ1-4 TRBV12-3/TRBV12-4
AGSLLRLGSSGRTDTQY TRBJ2-3 TRBV12-3/TRBV12-4
SVVSPTYDQY TRBJ2-7 TRBV29-1
ASNLSLLAGGFNEQF TRBJ2-1 TRBV5-1
ASSHGQGTGELF TRBJ2-2 TRBV19
TSSYTTYYDQY TRBJ2-7 TRBV6-2/TRBV6-3
ASSQQGYEQF TRBJ2-1 TRBV6-2/TRBV6-3
AGSLGVPGLPHNEQF TRBJ2-1 TRBV11-3
AGSSTDGPSQEQF TRBJ2-1 TRBV11-2
ASSSRDRIVSYGYT TRBJ1-2 TRBV5-6
ASVWDRSNTEAF TRBJ1-1 TRBV12-3/TRBV12-4
ASSSEGTSGRASYEQY TRBJ2-7 TRBV11-2
ASSGALAKNIQC TRBJ2-4 TRBV28
ASSSRDRDRQQY TRBJ2-7 TRBV28
ASSLGTSPSNQPQH TRBJ1-5 TRBV5-6
ASSYEVHYEQY TRBJ2-7 TRBV6-2/TRBV6-3
ASSWIGGNTDAF TRBJ1-1 TRBV6-2/TRBV6-3
ASSEIRDNYGYA TRBJ1-2 TRBV6-1
SALPSTDTQY TRBJ2-3 TRBV29-1
ASSPERGMVLTQY TRBJ2-5 TRBV6-1
ASSYGTSYKQY TRBJ2-7 TRBV6-5
ASSETGGLIGYT TRBJ1-2 TRBV28
ASSMTLSGSAGSTGELF TRBJ2-2 TRBV5-1
TSSLKWRNGEKLF TRBJ1-4 TRBV5-5
ASSESTRDQG TRBJ2-1 TRBV10-2
ASSLITGGTGELF TRBJ2-2 TRBV12-3/TRBV12-4
SKRTANTGELF TRBJ2-2 TRBV20-1
DSSLSQLSSCEQY TRBJ2-7 TRBV5-5
ASSRTGADNEQF TRBJ2-1 TRBV6-1
AAQRPRSRANVLT TRBJ2-6 TRBV11-2
AWSGSGRTDGAEQF TRBJ2-1 TRBV30
AISTDSDTGSWF TRBJ2-2 TRBV11-2
GISTGGQENTEVF TRBJ1-1 TRBV10-3
ASSLDYRLPGIYEQY TRBJ2-7 TRBV7-2